The 24 T cell receptor beta chains below come from one sample, sequenced in a study of T cell responses to AZD1222 COVID-19 vaccine. Clones were read by immunoSEQ multiplex PCR, and TCRdb kept only the in-frame ones, dropping some. There are more than 150,000 clones in the sample; 80% to 95% occur only once, and less than 11% lies in the top ten. Specimen: peripheral blood, collected on day 0 of AZD1222 vaccination. The receptors were sampled from an adult in good health.

The chain has TRBV15 and TRBJ2-1; 7 bases line up with TRBD1. CDR1 and CDR2 (germline): LNHNV, YYDKDF (reference sequence). This CDR3 is 16 amino acids long. Losses at the gene ends were 1 base for V and 3 bases for J; bases not matched to a gene: 6. CDR3 nucleotides: TGTGCCACCAGCAGAGTTAGGGGGCCCAACTACAATGAGCAGTTCTTC. Translated, it gives CATSRVRGPNYNEQFF.

The chain recombines TRBV7-2 with TRBJ1-2; 10 bases are shared with TRBD1. This CDR3 contains 15 residues. Germline CDR1 SGHTA, CDR2 FQGNSA. Unmatched junction bases numbered 4, after V lost 1 base and J lost 5 bases. CDR3 in DNA: TGTGCCAGCAGCTTAGTCCGGGGACAGGGGTATGGCTACACCTTC. Its translation: CASSLVRGQGYGYTF.

This rearrangement joins TRBV5-1 to TRBJ1-2, with D perhaps matching TRBD1 (6 bases). Germline V gene data show CDR1 as SGHRS and CDR2 as YFSETQ. The CDR3 has 15 residues. V lost 6 bases and J lost 7, with 22 bases in between. The CDR3 reads CASTIGNRAYGGYTF. CDR3 sequence (DNA): TGCGCCAGCACAATTGGGAACAGGGCGTACGGTGGCTACACCTTC. Full variable domain (rest looked up from reference TRBV5-1 and TRBJ1-2): KAGVTQTPRYLIKTRGQQVTLSCSPISGHRSVSWYQQTPGQGLQFLFEYFSETQRNKGNFPGRFSGRQFSNSRSEMNVSTLELGDSALYLCASTIGNRAYGGYTFGSGTRLTVV.

V and J are TRBV28 and TRBJ1-5; possibly TRBD1 for D (6 bases). The CDR3 has 13 amino acids. The V and J ends lost 7 bases and 2 bases respectively, with 9 bases between them. Per the germline V gene, CDR1 is MDHEN and CDR2 is SYDVKM. The CDR3 sequence: CASTKGGNQPQHF. The CDR3 DNA follows: TGTGCCAGCACCAAGGGGGGCAATCAGCCCCAGCATTTT.

The J gene is TRBJ2-7, the V gene TRBV28; D might be TRBD2 (5 bases). CDR1 MDHEN and CDR2 SYDVKM come from the germline V gene. V was clipped by 5 bases and J by 4 bases, with 12 bases between them. The CDR3 is 13 residues long. Here the CDR3 reads CASSVGGQYEQYV. The CDR3 bases are TGTGCCAGCAGTGTTGGAGGCCAGTACGAGCAGTACGTC.

V and J are TRBV27 and TRBJ2-7; 8 bases agree with TRBD1. CDR3 size: 13 residues. Looked up from germline, CDR1 is MNHEY and CDR2 is SMNVEV (reference sequence). Trimming cost V 6 bases and J 5 bases; bases outside gene matches: 6. CDR3 sequence reads: CASSFGQGNEQYV. The CDR3 DNA reads TGTGCCAGCAGCTTCGGACAGGGAAACGAGCAGTACGTC.

The table lists this clone with a count of one. This rearrangement joins TRBV7-9 to TRBJ1-1; 7 bases are a match to TRBD1. With V trimmed by 5 bases and J by 4 bases, 10 bases remained unmatched. In germline, CDR1 is SEHNR, CDR2 FQNEAQ (reference sequence). The CDR3 loop spans 15 amino acids. Written as DNA, the CDR3 is TGTGCCAGCAGCCCTTTTACAGGGGTGGGCACTGAAGCTTTCTTT. It yields the protein CASSPFTGVGTEAFF.

The chain carries TRBV10-3 and TRBJ1-5, with D tentatively TRBD1 (6 bases). The V end was cut by 5 bases, the J end by 6 bases, with 14 bases between. Germline CDR1 ENHRY, CDR2 SYGVKD. The CDR3 has 14 residues. CDR3 amino acids: CAISTEGGGQPQHF. CDR3 DNA: TGTGCCATCAGTACCGAGGGGGGAGGTCAGCCCCAGCATTTT.

V usage is TRBV27 and J usage is TRBJ1-4, with 7 bases that match TRBD1. Germline CDR1 MNHEY, CDR2 SMNVEV (reference sequence). The CDR3 is 14 amino acids. V shed 7 bases and J 6 bases; nucleotides not matched to a gene: 8. The CDR3 loop reads CASNRQGRHEKLFF. As DNA, the CDR3 is TGTGCCAGCAATAGACAGGGAAGACATGAAAAACTGTTTTTT.

The chain combines TRBV4-1 with TRBJ1-2; D is undetermined. The CDR3 sequence is 15 residues long. Germline lookup yields CDR1 MGHRA and CDR2 YSYEKL. Trimming shortened V by 3 bases and J by 4 bases, and 15 bases separated the two germline ends. CDR3 sequence (DNA): TGCGCCAGCAGCCAGGTGGAGTCCGCAAGCTATGGCTACACCTTC. As protein: CASSQVESASYGYTF.

The V gene is TRBV10-1, the J gene TRBJ2-2; D is unclear. Germline V lookup: CDR1 WNHNN, CDR2 SYGVQD (reference sequence). V dropped 3 bases and J dropped 5 bases, with 7 bases sitting between them. The CDR3 length is 13 residues. DNA of the CDR3: TGCGCCAGCAGTGAAATAGGAACCGGGGAGCTGTTTTTT. Protein sequence: CASSEIGTGELFF.

This clone was recorded only once. The CDR3 coding sequence is TGCGCCAGCAGCTGGACAGGGGACACTGAAGCTTTCTTT. Amino acid sequence: CASSWTGDTEAFF. The chain couples TRBV5-1 to TRBJ1-1; TRBD1 matches 9 bases. Germline CDR1 is SGHRS and CDR2 is YFSETQ. CDR3 length equals 13 residues. The V gene end was trimmed by 3 bases and the J gene end by 3 bases; junction bases not matched to a gene: 0.

This rearrangement joins TRBV30 to TRBJ2-5; TRBD2 agrees at 7 bases. Germline V gives CDR1 GTSNPN, CDR2 SVGIG (reference sequence). Germline trimming cut 4 bases from V and 5 bases from J; bases unmatched to any gene: 16. The CDR3 has 16 amino acids. This CDR3 is CAWNGEGGDPRETQYF. Written as DNA, the CDR3 is TGTGCCTGGAATGGGGAGGGAGGGGACCCCAGGGAGACCCAGTACTTC.

The chain has TRBV18 and TRBJ2-3; 10 bases are a match to TRBD2. The V and J ends lost 3 bases and 3 bases, in that order; junction bases with no gene match: 6. The CDR3 extends over 16 amino acids. From germline, CDR1 is KGHSH and CDR2 LQKENI. This chain's CDR3 is CASSPSGRAGTDTQYF. For the CDR3, the DNA is TGTGCCAGCTCACCGAGCGGGAGGGCCGGGACAGATACGCAGTATTTT.

This sequence joins TRBV5-6 and TRBJ1-1; D is undetermined. Trimming took off 3 bases at V and 1 base at J, with 10 bases between the two ends. This CDR3 region has 14 residues. Germline CDR1 and CDR2: SGHDT and YYEEEE. The CDR3 bases are TGTGCCAGCAGCTCCGGCCTTCAGAACACTGAAGCTTTCTTT. As protein: CASSSGLQNTEAFF.

This clone showed up just once. The DNA of the CDR3 is TGTGCCAGCAGCGTAGCTACCCCGGGGTTGGGATACGGCTACACCTTC. Its translation: CASSVATPGLGYGYTF. The rearrangement links TRBV9 to TRBJ1-2; D is ambiguous. Germline CDR1 reads SGDLS; CDR2 reads YYNGEE. V dropped 0 bases and J dropped 8 bases, with 20 bases sitting between them. This CDR3 contains 16 residues. The full variable domain, with the rest looked up from reference TRBV9 and TRBJ1-2, is DSGVTQTPKHLITATGQRVTLRCSPRSGDLSVYWYQQSLDQGLQFLIQYYNGEERAKGNILERFSAQQFPDLHSELNLSSLELGDSALYFCASSVATPGLGYGYTFGSGTRLTVV.

The chain carries TRBV27 and TRBJ2-7; D possibly uses TRBD1 or TRBD2 (6 bases each). This CDR3 is built from 16 residues. Trimming stripped 2 bases from V and 5 bases from J, with 19 bases between. Germline assignment: CDR1 MNHEY and CDR2 SMNVEV (reference sequence). The CDR3 is CASSLMSWGARDEQYF. CDR3 bases: TGTGCCAGCAGTTTAATGTCCTGGGGGGCGCGTGACGAGCAGTACTTC.

The chain employs TRBV28 and TRBJ1-5, with a possible D match to TRBD1 (6 bases). This CDR3 is built from 17 residues. Germline values: CDR1 MDHEN, CDR2 SYDVKM. The ends were cut back, 5 bases at V and 3 bases at J, with 20 bases in the middle. The CDR3: CASSPTDRKPINQPQHF. For the CDR3, the DNA is TGTGCCAGCAGTCCGACGGACAGAAAACCGATCAATCAGCCCCAGCATTTT. Combining the CDR3 with reference TRBV28 and TRBJ1-5 gives the whole variable domain DVKVTQSSRYLVKRTGEKVFLECVQDMDHENMFWYRQDPGLGLRLIYFSYDVKMKEKGDIPEGYSVSREKKERFSLILESASTNQTSMYLCASSPTDRKPINQPQHFGDGTRLSIL.

This clone was seen more than once but under ten times. This sequence joins TRBV14 and TRBJ2-1; either TRBD1 or TRBD2 may supply D (5 bases each). The V and J ends lost 7 bases and 2 bases respectively, with 12 bases between them. Germline V gene lookup returns CDR1 SGHDN and CDR2 FVKESK. This CDR3 is 14 amino acids long. The CDR3, as DNA: TGTGCCAGCAAGGGGACCGGCCCCTACAATGAGCAGTTCTTC. This sequence encodes CASKGTGPYNEQFF.

This rearrangement joins TRBV21-1 to TRBJ2-1; the D segment call TRBD2 is taken from the table without a DNA check. TRBV21-1 is a known pseudogene. The length of the CDR3 is 19 residues. CDR3 DNA: TGTGCCAGCAGCAAAGGAGGGGAGGCGGGAGTAGGACCCTACAATGAGCAGTTCTTC. Its translation is CASSKGGEAGVGPYNEQFF.

The chain combines TRBV28 with TRBJ2-1, with D possibly being TRBD1 or TRBD2 (7 bases each). The germline gives CDR1 MDHEN, CDR2 SYDVKM. This CDR3 has 14 amino acids. V was cut by 3 bases and J by 12 bases, with 18 bases left in between. CDR3 sequence reads: CASSFVSRRGGQFF. CDR3 DNA sequence: TGTGCCAGCAGTTTTGTCAGTCGCAGGGGGGGGCAGTTCTTC. Variable domain in full (rest from reference TRBV28 and TRBJ2-1): DVKVTQSSRYLVKRTGEKVFLECVQDMDHENMFWYRQDPGLGLRLIYFSYDVKMKEKGDIPEGYSVSREKKERFSLILESASTNQTSMYLCASSFVSRRGGQFFGPGTRLTVL.

The CDR3 is CATSSPGLREYEQYF. CDR3 DNA sequence: TGTGCCACCAGCAGTCCAGGGTTAAGGGAGTACGAGCAGTACTTC. This rearrangement joins TRBV15 to TRBJ2-7; perhaps D is TRBD1 or TRBD2 (5 bases each). Looked up from germline, CDR1 is LNHNV and CDR2 is YYDKDF (reference sequence). The CDR3 spans 15 residues. V shed 3 bases and J shed 4 bases, with 16 bases lying between them.

V gene TRBV11-2 combines with J gene TRBJ2-2; D is unresolved. The CDR3 has 15 residues. V was cut by 5 bases and J by 2 bases, with 12 bases left in between. Germline-derived CDR1 and CDR2 are SGHAT and FQNNGV. In DNA, the CDR3 is TGTGCCAGCAGCAAAACGACGGTTAACACCGGGGAGCTGTTTTTT. Its translation is CASSKTTVNTGELFF.

The chain joins TRBV7-2 to TRBJ2-5; tentatively, D is TRBD1 (5 bases). The CDR3 spans 14 residues. The V gene's germline CDR1 is SGHTA and CDR2 FQGNSA. Trimming took off 5 bases at V and 5 bases at J, with 15 bases between the two ends. This CDR3 reads CASSPRQFYETQYF. The CDR3 DNA reads TGTGCCAGCAGCCCCCGACAGTTCTATGAGACCCAGTACTTC.